This T cell receptor (beta chain) was sequenced for a study of T cells in Graves' hyperthyroidism and ophthalmopathy. Regarding the study as a whole: Model output signaled ophthalmopathy a median around 6.9 months ahead of onset. Blood also held most thyroid clonotypes expanded beyond 0.001.

Thyroid ultrasound and orbital computed tomography, with clinical symptoms and serum thyroxine and TRAb, informed diagnoses. The source material, RNA transcripts, was used to amplify TCR beta CDR3 regions. First-round RT-PCR of the TCR CDR3 relied on the HTBI primer set. TCRdb redid the calling of the multiplex PCR reads with MiXCR, one entry per CDR3 protein. The sample carries about 510,000 distinct CDR3 sequences, 14% recorded once. The CDR3 is 16 residues long. Trimming shortened V by 2 bases and J by 0 bases, and 12 bases separated the two germline ends. Germline CDR1 reads SGDLS; CDR2 reads YYNGEE. This clonotype has more than one count but fewer than ten. Its antigen remains unidentified.

This chain joins TRBV9 and TRBJ2-1, with TRBD2 as a possible D gene (5 bases). The TCR was taken from a woman aged 40 to 49 with Graves' hyperthyroidism. Sequencing was carried out using blood. The CDR3 loop reads CASSVHSASSYNEQFF. Written as DNA, the CDR3 is TGTGCCAGCAGCGTCCATAGCGCCAGCTCCTACAATGAGCAGTTCTTC.